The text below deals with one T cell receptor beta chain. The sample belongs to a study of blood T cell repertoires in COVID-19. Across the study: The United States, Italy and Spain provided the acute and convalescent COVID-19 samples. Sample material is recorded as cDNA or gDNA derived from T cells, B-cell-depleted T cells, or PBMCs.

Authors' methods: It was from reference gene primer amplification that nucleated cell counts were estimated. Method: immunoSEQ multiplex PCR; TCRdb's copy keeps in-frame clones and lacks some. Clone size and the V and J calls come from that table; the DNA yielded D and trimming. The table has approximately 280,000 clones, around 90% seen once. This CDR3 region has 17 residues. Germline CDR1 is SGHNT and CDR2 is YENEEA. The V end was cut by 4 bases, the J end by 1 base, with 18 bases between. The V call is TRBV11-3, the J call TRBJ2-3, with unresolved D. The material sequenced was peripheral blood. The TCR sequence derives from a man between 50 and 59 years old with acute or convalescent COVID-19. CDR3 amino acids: CASSSRKAGGRTDTQYF. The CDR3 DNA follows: TGTGCCAGCAGCTCCCGAAAGGCAGGTGGCCGCACAGATACGCAGTATTTT.